The 17 T cell receptor beta chains below were found in one sample sequenced in a study of CD8+CD57+ T cells in acquired aplastic anemia. For CDR3 and TCR beta VDJ profiling, genomic DNA was the template used. MiXCR, run by TCRdb on the reads, gives a single entry per CDR3 protein. The table includes some 200,000 distinct CDR3 sequences, around 60% detected once. The sequenced sample was sorted CD4+, CD8+, or CD8+CD57+ T cells (not recorded which) from PBMCs. The receptors here all came from a human donor in good health.

In regard to this clonotype: A much larger clone differs by one base, so this may be a read error. The chain is built from TRBV6-5 and TRBJ2-1; tentative D call: TRBD2 (6 bases). The V and J ends lost 0 bases and 8 bases respectively, with 14 bases between them. Germline lookup yields CDR1 MNHEY and CDR2 SVGAGI. The CDR3 spans 15 residues. The CDR3 nucleotides are TGTGCCAGCAGTTACTCGAGCGCAGGCGGGGATGAGCAGTTCTTC. Residues: CASSYSSAGGDEQFF.

This clonotype was seen once. The junction shows a germline mismatch at one end, possibly a read error. The chain has TRBV7-9 and TRBJ2-1, with 7 bases that match TRBD2. Germline CDR1 SEHNR, CDR2 FQNEAQ (reference sequence). This CDR3 spans 15 amino acids. This CDR3 is CASSLTSIAYNEQFF. The CDR3 bases are TGTGCTAGCAGCTTGACTAGCATCGCCTACAATGAGCAGTTCTTC.

The gene calls are TRBV12-5 and TRBJ2-7; 7 nucleotides agree with TRBD1. The V gene's germline CDR1 is LGHNT and CDR2 FRNRAP. J lost 2 bases, V lost 5 bases, and 3 bases had no gene match. The CDR3 has 13 residues. For the CDR3, the DNA is TGTGCTAGTGGTCCCGGACAGGCCTACGAGCAGTACTTC. Its translation: CASGPGQAYEQYF.

This clonotype was found many times. V and J are TRBV6-1 and TRBJ2-7; D might be TRBD2 (6 bases). In germline, CDR1 is MNHNS, CDR2 SASEGT. V dropped 1 base and J dropped 3 bases, with 10 bases sitting between them. CDR3 length: 14 amino acids. The CDR3 loop is CASSEEGGIYEQYF. The CDR3 region has the DNA TGTGCCAGCAGTGAAGAAGGAGGGATCTACGAGCAGTACTTC.

The genes are TRBV7-2 and TRBJ2-3; D might be TRBD1 (6 bases). The CDR3 sequence is 15 residues long. V lost 5 bases to trimming and J lost 4 bases, with 16 bases between them. Per the germline V gene, CDR1 is SGHTA and CDR2 is FQGNSA. The CDR3 sequence is CASSRGGPGADTQYF. The CDR3, as DNA: TGTGCCAGCAGCAGAGGGGGTCCCGGGGCAGATACGCAGTATTTT.

V is TRBV7-8 and J is TRBJ2-2; D uncertain. The ends were cut back, 6 bases at V and 7 bases at J, with 15 bases in the middle. CDR1 SGHVS and CDR2 FQNEAQ come from the germline V gene. The CDR3 is 14 residues long. The CDR3 loop is CASSQKLRNGELFF. The CDR3 DNA is TGTGCCAGCAGTCAAAAATTACGAAACGGGGAGCTGTTTTTT.

To note about this clonotype: The germline gene is not matched at one end of the junction; a read error may be the cause. The V and J genes are TRBV7-9 and TRBJ2-1; D gene uncertain. The germline CDR1 and CDR2 sequences are SEHNR and FQNEAQ (reference sequence). This CDR3 is 16 amino acids long. CDR3 loop: CANSRPKSWSVQEQFF. CDR3 DNA: TGTGCCAACAGCAGACCGAAATCATGGAGCGTTCAGGAGCAGTTCTTC.

The genes are TRBV20-1 and TRBJ1-5; D is unclear. The germline CDR1 and CDR2 sequences are DFQATT and SNEGSKA (reference sequence). This CDR3 has 13 residues. The V gene lost 6 bases and the J gene lost 6 bases, with 15 bases spanning the gap. This CDR3 is CSARASTLQPQHF. The CDR3 nucleotides read TGCAGTGCCCGGGCCAGCACCCTTCAGCCCCAGCATTTT.

The chain is built from TRBV2 and TRBJ1-6, with 7 bases lining up with TRBD1. The V segment lost 4 bases and the J segment 9 bases; nucleotides outside the gene matches: 6. Germline loops: CDR1 SNHLY, CDR2 FYNNEI. CDR3 size: 14 residues. The CDR3, as DNA: TGTGCCAGCAGTGTAAGAGACAGGGTTTCACCCCTCCACTTT. Its translation: CASSVRDRVSPLHF.

This clonotype was recorded at least ten times. The chain recombines TRBV4-2 with TRBJ2-1; 10 bases map to TRBD2. This CDR3 comprises 15 residues. From germline, CDR1 is LGHNA and CDR2 YNFKEQ. J gave up 9 bases and V 3 bases, and 8 bases lay outside the gene matches. The CDR3 reads CASSHTSGDVGEQFF. The CDR3 DNA sequence: TGTGCCAGCAGCCACACTAGCGGGGATGTAGGTGAGCAGTTCTTC.

This chain links TRBV7-2 with TRBJ1-1, with 7 bases lining up with TRBD1. This CDR3 region has 14 residues. The V gene's germline CDR1 is SGHTA and CDR2 FQGNSA. After removal of 6 bases from V and 1 base from J, the junction contained 5 bases not matched to a gene. DNA for the CDR3: TGTGCCAGCAGGTTCACAGGGGCGAACACTGAAGCTTTCTTT. It encodes CASRFTGANTEAFF.

The chain carries TRBV7-2 and TRBJ2-7, with D possibly being TRBD1 or TRBD2 (6 bases each). The CDR3 spans 15 residues. V dropped 5 bases and J dropped 0 bases, with 14 bases sitting between them. Per the germline V gene, CDR1 is SGHTA and CDR2 is FQGNSA. The CDR3 DNA sequence: TGTGCCAGCAGCAAGAGGGGGGCGAGCTCCTACGAGCAGTACTTC. This translates into CASSKRGASSYEQYF.

The V and J genes are TRBV24-1 and TRBJ2-5, with 7 bases matching TRBD1. The CDR3 is 15 residues long. V dropped 3 bases and J dropped 5; count of bases not matched to a gene: 8. From germline, CDR1 is KGHDR and CDR2 SFDVKD. The CDR3 DNA sequence: TGTGCCACCAGTGATAGACAGGGTCTGGGGGAGACCCAGTACTTC. Its protein product is CATSDRQGLGETQYF.

This chain links TRBV7-2 with TRBJ1-1; TRBD1 might be the D (5 bases). Germline lookup yields CDR1 SGHTA and CDR2 FQGNSA. The CDR3 runs to 14 residues. V lost 5 bases, J lost 5 bases, and 15 bases lay in between. The CDR3 region has the DNA TGTGCCAGCAGCGCCGGGACGTCGGGAACTGAAGCTTTCTTT. This gives the protein CASSAGTSGTEAFF.

The V call is TRBV14, the J call TRBJ1-2, with D unresolved. This CDR3 has 14 amino acids. V lost 0 bases to trimming and J lost 7 bases, with 12 bases between them. Germline CDR1 reads SGHDN; CDR2 reads FVKESK. The CDR3 DNA reads as TGTGCCAGCAGCCAAGATCTAATAGGGAGTGGCTACACCTTC. This translates into CASSQDLIGSGYTF.

There are many counts of this clonotype. This rearrangement joins TRBV7-7 to TRBJ2-1, with D unresolved. Germline-derived CDR1 and CDR2 are SSHAT and FNYEAQ (reference sequence). V lost 2 bases and J lost 6, with 17 bases in between. The CDR3 covers 16 residues. DNA of the CDR3: TGTGCCAGCAGCTTAACCGTCTCTGTGGCGGCCAATGAGCAGTTCTTC. Encoded protein: CASSLTVSVAANEQFF.

This chain uses TRBV4-3 with TRBJ2-7; no firm D call. The CDR3 extends over 13 amino acids. The germline V gene encodes CDR1 LGHNA and CDR2 YSLEER. V gave up 4 bases and J gave up 4 bases, with 11 bases separating them. The CDR3, as DNA: TGCGCCAGCAGCCCCGAGACGACTTACGAGCAGTACTTC. Translated, it gives CASSPETTYEQYF.